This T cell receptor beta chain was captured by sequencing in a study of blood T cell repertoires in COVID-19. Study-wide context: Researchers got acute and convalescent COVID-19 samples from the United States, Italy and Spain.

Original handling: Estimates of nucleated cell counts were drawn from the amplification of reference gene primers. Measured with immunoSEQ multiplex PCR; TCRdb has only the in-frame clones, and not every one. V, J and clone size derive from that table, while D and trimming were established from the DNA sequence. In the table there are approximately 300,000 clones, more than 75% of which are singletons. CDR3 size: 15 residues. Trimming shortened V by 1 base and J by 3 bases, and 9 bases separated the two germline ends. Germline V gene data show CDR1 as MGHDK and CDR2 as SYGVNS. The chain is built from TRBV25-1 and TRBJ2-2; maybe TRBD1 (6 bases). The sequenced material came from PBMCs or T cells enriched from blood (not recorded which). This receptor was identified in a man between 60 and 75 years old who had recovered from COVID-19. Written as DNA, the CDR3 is TGTGCCAGCAGTGAATCTGGGACATACACCGGGGAGCTGTTTTTT. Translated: CASSESGTYTGELFF.